The following is a T cell receptor (beta chain) sequence with its context. Losses at the gene ends were 3 bases for V and 0 bases for J; bases not matched to a gene: 5. The CDR3 has 15 amino acids. The V gene's germline CDR1 is SGDLS and CDR2 YYNGEE. Repertoires were generated with immunoSEQ multiplex PCR, while TCRdb's copy carries only in-frame clones and drops some. Of a few hundred thousand clones in the sample, around 93% were seen once. The data were taken from a study of Ad26.COV2.S vaccination and SARS-CoV-2 variants. The sample's treatment: 15 to 20 received Ad26.COV2.S at low or high dose, single or two shots; 5 received placebo; per-sample allocation not given. Samples came from day 63 after the first vaccine or placebo injection.

The chain carries TRBV9 and TRBJ2-7; TRBD1 aligns across 8 bases. The sample here was peripheral blood, taken in a trial of Ad26.COV2.S vaccine versus placebo. The clonotype was recovered from a person aged 18-65 years who received the Ad26.COV2.S COVID-19 vaccine or a placebo. CDR3 nucleotide sequence: TGTGCCAGCAGCGGCGGGACAGGAAGCTCCTACGAGCAGTACTTC. Residues: CASSGGTGSSYEQYF.